This T cell receptor (beta chain) is drawn from a study of cytomegalovirus exposure and HLA in healthy donors (dated by TCRdb to about 2017). Background for the entire study: According to a later analysis, the 120 validation repertoires were produced on the same platform as the 700 or so repertoires of the first cohort. The study was designed to test whether signatures of past pathogen exposure could be identified by cataloging public T cell receptors. In addition to the first cohort of around 670 subjects, a separate validation cohort of 120 different subjects was used. To predict cytomegalovirus infection status, the study brought together high-throughput TCR immunosequencing, statistical association of individual TCRs with disease status, and machine learning. The research as a whole found: In the study, 164 TCR beta chains were listed as associated with cytomegalovirus. The authors suggested that the approach could potentially be generalized to other disease states and immunological phenotypes. Cytomegalovirus status was reported to be diagnosed by the classifier with high specificity and sensitivity in both the original and validation cohorts. Most TCR sequences were observed very rarely across donors, whereas some public TCRs were present in many individuals. In a later analysis, TCRs clustered in the first cohort were found to also tend to co-occur in the 120 or so validation repertoires, with over 90% of cluster scores above 0. In vitro tests confirmed that a few of the cytomegalovirus-associated TCR beta chains recognize cytomegalovirus antigens. A later analysis had no HLA typing for the validation cohort, so co-occurrence there was scored across all 110 or so repertoires.

From a lookup of the germline V gene, CDR1 and CDR2 are SGDLS and YYNGEE. From cysteine to phenylalanine, the CDR3 is 20 amino acids long. Solely the CDR3 DNA is kept, with 60 bases framed from the first base. After removal of 3 bases from V and 4 bases from J, the junction retains 13 bases not matched to a gene. A note on this clone: Its recognized antigen is unknown. No base-level quality is on record; no much larger clone is a single base apart.

The receptor library was made with the immunoSEQ multiplex PCR assay. Turning to the authors' computational methods: A statistical classification framework was built to diagnose cytomegalovirus status from the catalog of TCR beta chain sequences. TCRdb holds this immuneACCESS table with in-frame rearrangements only. Some clones are missing; in checked studies, unresolved V genes explain under half, and the rest has no known cause. V and J calls and clone size are given by that table; D and trimming were obtained from the DNA. For this sample there are about 190,000 clones; more than 75% appear just once. Together, the top ten hold almost 1.5% of the sample. The donors were included in the validation cohort of 120 subjects, a group kept apart from the approximately 650-subject first cohort.

This chain joins TRBV9 to TRBJ2-1, with TRBD2 identical over 16 junction bases. The receptor comes from a woman between 18 and 30 years old in good health and CMV-seronegative. The sample taken for sequencing was PBMCs. The DNA sequence reads TGTGCCAGCAGCGCTCCCGGGACTAGCGGGAGGGCCTTTGATTACAATGAGCAGTTCTTC. This yields the protein CASSAPGTSGRAFDYNEQFF.